The 21 T cell receptor beta chains reported below all come from one sample, sequenced in a study of blood T cell repertoires in COVID-19. Assay used: immunoSEQ multiplex PCR; TCRdb lists only in-frame clones, some missing. The sample includes about 200,000 clones, approximately 90% seen only once; the top ten take roughly 6%. The sequenced material came from peripheral blood. These receptors all come from a man between 35 and 55 years old with active or convalescent COVID-19.

The gene calls are TRBV7-2 and TRBJ1-1; no reliable D call. The CDR3 is 14 residues long. Germline V gene lookup returns CDR1 SGHTA and CDR2 FQGNSA. V shed 5 bases and J shed 9 bases, with 19 bases lying between them. This CDR3 is CASSPTGGSAQAFF. The DNA of the CDR3 is TGTGCCAGCAGCCCGACGGGAGGATCGGCTCAAGCTTTCTTT.

There are a few counts of this clone. The chain couples TRBV29-1 to TRBJ1-1; D is perhaps TRBD1 (5 bases). Trimming took 7 bases from V and 0 from J, leaving 18 bases between them. In germline, CDR1 is SQVTM, CDR2 ANQGSEA. The CDR3 is made up of 15 amino acids. Here the CDR3 reads CSGGAGRFMNTEAFF. DNA of the CDR3: TGCAGCGGCGGGGCAGGGCGGTTCATGAACACTGAAGCTTTCTTT.

The chain combines TRBV6-1 with TRBJ2-7, with a weak D call TRBD1 (6 bases). The CDR3 is made up of 16 amino acids. Germline-derived CDR1 and CDR2 are MNHNS and SASEGT. V lost 0 bases and J 2 bases, leaving 14 bases between the germline ends. CDR3 residues: CASSEAQGNGAYEQYF. CDR3 bases: TGTGCCAGCAGTGAAGCTCAGGGGAATGGTGCCTACGAGCAGTACTTC.

V is TRBV18 and J is TRBJ1-2; D is undetermined. This CDR3 spans 13 amino acids. Germline CDR1 is KGHSH and CDR2 is LQKENI. The V end lost 5 bases, the J end lost 8 bases, and 15 bases lay between the germline ends. CDR3 residues: CASSITGSGGYTF. The CDR3 coding sequence is TGTGCCAGCTCAATCACGGGGAGTGGGGGCTACACCTTC.

The gene calls are TRBV7-2 and TRBJ2-3; D uncertain. Trimming left V 5 bases short and J 6 bases short, with 15 bases between. CDR1 SGHTA and CDR2 FQGNSA come from the germline V gene. This CDR3 spans 14 amino acids. CDR3 coding DNA: TGTGCCAGCAGCCTAACAAGTAGTAGCGATACGCAGTATTTT. Translated, it gives CASSLTSSSDTQYF.

The V gene is TRBV6-1, the J gene TRBJ1-1; 9 positions match TRBD1. CDR3 length: 15 residues. V shed 3 bases, J shed 1 base, and the junction held 3 bases outside the gene matches. Per germline, CDR1 MNHNS and CDR2 SASEGT. CDR3 bases: TGTGCCAGCAGTGAGACAGGGGGACCGAACACTGAAGCTTTCTTT. Translation: CASSETGGPNTEAFF.

For the CDR3, the DNA is TGTGCCAGCAGTTACTCTTTGGACAAAGGGCGATACAATGAGCAGTTCTTC. Its translation: CASSYSLDKGRYNEQFF. The chain combines TRBV6-2 or TRBV6-3 with TRBJ2-1, with D maybe TRBD1 (5 bases). The CDR3 length is 17 residues. CDR1 and CDR2 (germline): MNHEY, SVGEGT. V lost 0 bases to trimming and J lost 4 bases, with 16 bases between them.

The chain couples TRBV28 to TRBJ1-5; 8 nucleotides match TRBD1. This CDR3 is built from 15 residues. CDR1 is MDHEN, CDR2 SYDVKM, per germline. The V segment lost 4 bases and the J segment 1 base; nucleotides outside the gene matches: 3. Written as DNA, the CDR3 is TGTGCCAGCAGTTCTTACAGGGGGAGCAATCAGCCCCAGCATTTT. This sequence encodes CASSSYRGSNQPQHF.

With respect to this clone: The same CDR3 can be traced to other DNA sequences in this sample. The chain couples TRBV5-1 to TRBJ2-7; TRBD1 is a possible D gene (5 bases). CDR3 size: 14 residues. V was shortened by 1 base and J by 0 bases, with 8 bases between the two germline ends. The germline V gene has CDR1 SGHRS and CDR2 YFSETQ. The CDR3 coding sequence is TGCGCCAGCAGCTTGCAGGGCAGCTCCTACGAGCAGTACTTC. Amino acid sequence: CASSLQGSSYEQYF.

The gene calls are TRBV5-5 and TRBJ2-1; 14 nucleotides agree with TRBD2. V shed 6 bases and J 10 bases; nucleotides not matched to a gene: 12. This CDR3 has 16 residues. Germline CDR1 SGHKS, CDR2 YYEKEE (reference sequence). CDR3 DNA: TGTGCCAGCAATGGACTGGGGACTAGCGGGAGCTTCGAGCAGTTCTTC. It yields the protein CASNGLGTSGSFEQFF. Complete variable domain (other parts from reference TRBV5-5 and TRBJ2-1): DAGVTQSPTHLIKTRGQQVTLRCSPISGHKSVSWYQQVLGQGPQFIFQYYEKEERGRGNFPDRFSARQFPNYSSELNVNALLLGDSALYLCASNGLGTSGSFEQFFGPGTRLTVL.

The chain has TRBV4-2 and TRBJ1-2; D is perhaps TRBD1 (5 bases). With 0 bases removed from V and 4 bases from J, the gap between germline ends came to 9 bases. The CDR3 spans 14 residues. Germline V CDR1 and CDR2: LGHNA, YNFKEQ. The CDR3 sequence is CASSQDGQGYGYTF. CDR3 coding DNA: TGTGCCAGCAGCCAAGATGGCCAGGGCTATGGCTACACCTTC.

The rearrangement uses TRBV5-1 and TRBJ2-7; 7 nucleotides agree with TRBD1. V gave up 5 bases and J gave up 2 bases; unmatched junction bases: 10. The germline V gene encodes CDR1 SGHRS and CDR2 YFSETQ. The CDR3 totals 15 residues. Here the CDR3 reads CASRTSWDSTYEQYF. CDR3 nucleotides: TGCGCCAGCAGGACAAGTTGGGACAGCACCTACGAGCAGTACTTC.

The chain uses TRBV14 and TRBJ2-7; weak D call: TRBD2 (6 bases). CDR1 and CDR2 from the germline V gene are SGHDN and FVKESK. This CDR3 has 16 residues. The V end was cut by 1 base, the J end by 3 bases, with 16 bases between. The CDR3: CASSQGFGRGSYEQYF. Written as DNA, the CDR3 is TGTGCCAGCAGCCAAGGCTTTGGGCGGGGAAGCTACGAGCAGTACTTC.

V and J are TRBV24-1 and TRBJ1-1; 7 bases line up with TRBD1. Germline CDR1 reads KGHDR; CDR2 reads SFDVKD. Trimming removed 2 bases from V and 5 bases from J; junction bases left unmatched: 7. The CDR3 spans 15 residues. Here the CDR3 DNA reads TGTGCCACCAGTGATTGGACAGGTGGTGGGACTGAAGCTTTCTTT. Translating it yields CATSDWTGGGTEAFF.

The rearrangement joins TRBV19 to TRBJ2-1; 7 bases fit TRBD1. CDR1 is LNHDA and CDR2 is SQIVND in the germline V gene (reference sequence). The CDR3 extends over 13 amino acids. Trimming cost V 3 bases and J 9 bases; bases outside gene matches: 5. The CDR3 sequence: CASSIDRVGEQFF. The CDR3 nucleotides are TGTGCCAGTAGTATTGACAGGGTTGGTGAGCAGTTCTTC.

The chain links TRBV11-2 to TRBJ1-1, with 8 bases that match TRBD1. Germline trimming cut 6 bases from V and 5 bases from J; bases unmatched to any gene: 5. The CDR3 spans 13 residues. Germline loops: CDR1 SGHAT, CDR2 FQNNGV. The CDR3 DNA reads as TGTGCCAGCAGTCCTCGGACAGGGACTGAAGCTTTCTTT. It specifies CASSPRTGTEAFF.

The chain links TRBV11-1 to TRBJ1-1; 10 nucleotides match TRBD1. V gave up 5 bases and J gave up 5 bases; unmatched junction bases: 8. Germline CDR1 reads SGHAT; CDR2 reads FQDESV (reference sequence). The CDR3 loop spans 15 amino acids. CDR3 sequence: CASSRGQGGKTEAFF. Written as DNA, the CDR3 is TGTGCCAGCAGCCGTGGACAGGGGGGGAAGACTGAAGCTTTCTTT.

The chain links TRBV27 to TRBJ2-7; D call uncertain. V was trimmed by 0 bases and J by 8 bases, leaving 8 bases between them. The germline V gene encodes CDR1 MNHEY and CDR2 SMNVEV (reference sequence). CDR3 size: 12 residues. Here the CDR3 DNA reads TGTGCCAGCAGTTTATCGCCCTATCAGCAGTACTTC. This translates into CASSLSPYQQYF.

The gene calls are TRBV7-8 and TRBJ2-7, with D unresolved. The CDR3 has 13 amino acids. Germline lookup yields CDR1 SGHVS and CDR2 FQNEAQ. Deletions cut 0 bases from V and 3 bases from J, with 6 bases between. The CDR3 reads CASSLAASYEQYF. The CDR3 DNA reads as TGTGCCAGCAGCTTAGCCGCCAGCTACGAGCAGTACTTC.

The chain carries TRBV5-1 and TRBJ1-5; TRBD1 matches at 9 bases. Losses at the gene ends were 3 bases for V and 8 bases for J; bases not matched to a gene: 6. The CDR3 spans 14 residues. Germline CDR1 reads SGHRS; CDR2 reads YFSETQ. For the CDR3, the DNA is TGCGCCAGCAGCTCAGGACAGGGGCAAGAGCCCCAGCATTTT. Translating it yields CASSSGQGQEPQHF.

V usage is TRBV11-3 and J usage is TRBJ2-5; D might be TRBD2 (7 bases). Looked up from germline, CDR1 is SGHNT and CDR2 is YENEEA. CDR3 length: 13 amino acids. V lost 5 bases to trimming and J lost 7 bases, with 14 bases between them. The DNA for the CDR3 is TGTGCCAGCAGCCCACGGGGGGCCGGGACCCAGTACTTC. Amino acids: CASSPRGAGTQYF.